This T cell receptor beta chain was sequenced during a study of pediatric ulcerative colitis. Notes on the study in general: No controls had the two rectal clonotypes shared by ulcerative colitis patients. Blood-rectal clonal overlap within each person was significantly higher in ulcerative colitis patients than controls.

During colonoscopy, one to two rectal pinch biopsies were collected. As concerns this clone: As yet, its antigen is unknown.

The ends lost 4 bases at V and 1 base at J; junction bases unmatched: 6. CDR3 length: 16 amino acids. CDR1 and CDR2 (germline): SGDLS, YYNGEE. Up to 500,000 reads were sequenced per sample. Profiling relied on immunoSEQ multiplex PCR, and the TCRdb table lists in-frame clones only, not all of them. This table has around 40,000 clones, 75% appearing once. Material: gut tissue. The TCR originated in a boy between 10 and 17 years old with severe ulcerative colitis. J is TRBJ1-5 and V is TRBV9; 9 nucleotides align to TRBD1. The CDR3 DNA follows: TGTGCCAGCAGCCCACGGGACAGGGAGAGCAATCAGCCCCAGCATTTT. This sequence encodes CASSPRDRESNQPQHF.